This T cell receptor (beta chain) was recorded in a study of PD-1 blockade in classical Hodgkin lymphoma. Study-wide points: Newly diagnosed patients and complete responders had comparable diversity at baseline. Patients who began taking nivolumab under 1 year after ASCT were left out.

With respect to this clone: Its antigen remains unidentified.

The repertoire was sequenced with immunoSEQ multiplex PCR; TCRdb's copy has only in-frame clones and lacks some. The sample holds about 60,000 clones; about 90% are singletons and the top ten take 10% to 13%. Between the trimmed V and J ends, which lost 0 bases and 3 bases, there was a span of 6 bases. CDR1 is SGHTA, CDR2 FQGNSA, per germline. This CDR3 is 13 amino acids long. This sample's time point: cycle 4 day 1 (C4D1), after less than seven weeks of nivolumab. Every patient experienced relapse after autologous stem cell transplantation, and brentuximab vedotin exposure varied. Sequencing used peripheral blood mononuclear cells (PBMCs), obtained before the fourth cycle of nivolumab. This chain joins TRBV7-2 and TRBJ2-7; D gene unclear. This clonotype was obtained from a human donor with classical Hodgkin lymphoma. CDR3 residues: CASSLAWGYEQYF. The DNA for the CDR3 is TGTGCCAGCAGCTTAGCTTGGGGCTACGAGCAGTACTTC.